The 8 T cell receptor beta chains presented below share a single source sample, sequenced in a study of breast tumors, draining lymph nodes, adjacent tissues. TCRdb re-analysed the multiplex PCR reads in MiXCR, keeping a single row per CDR3 protein. The top ten hold roughly 19% of the sample, which has 50,000 to 75,000 distinct CDR3 sequences, 45% to 65% seen once. Sequenced: breast tumor tissue. The receptors were sampled from a female donor with breast cancer. Some clones in this sample may be carry-over from other donors' samples.

The chain has TRBV25-1 and TRBJ2-5, with D maybe TRBD2 (6 bases). Trimming took 4 bases from V and 1 from J, leaving 10 bases between them. The CDR3 is 14 residues long. CDR1 and CDR2 from the germline V gene are MGHDK and SYGVNS. CDR3 sequence (DNA): TGTGCCAGCAGTGGGAGGGACTTCCAAGAGACCCAGTACTTC. It specifies CASSGRDFQETQYF.

Notes on this clonotype: A read error is possible here, since a much larger clone lies one base away. The chain has TRBV20-1 and TRBJ2-3; a possible D gene is TRBD2 (5 bases). Germline V CDR1 and CDR2: DFQATT, SNEGSKA (reference sequence). The CDR3 is 14 residues long. CDR3 region: CSARTVGGTATQYF. CDR3 in DNA: TGCAGTGCCCGGACGGTTGGAGGCACAGCTACGCAGTATTTT.

This clonotype was counted at least ten times. V gene TRBV7-6 combines with J gene TRBJ2-1; D unresolved. The CDR3 consists of 12 residues. V lost 2 bases, J lost 7 bases, and 6 bases lay in between. Germline loops: CDR1 SGHVS, CDR2 FNYEAQ. The CDR3 coding sequence is TGTGCCAGCAGCTTACAAGGGAATGAGCAGTTCTTC. The encoded protein is CASSLQGNEQFF.

The chain couples TRBV12-3 or TRBV12-4 to TRBJ2-5; TRBD2 matches 7 bases. J was trimmed by 5 bases and V by 5 bases; bases with no gene match: 11. The CDR3 extends over 15 amino acids. CDR3 residues: CASSDLWGGSETQYF. CDR3 coding DNA: TGTGCCAGCAGTGACCTTTGGGGCGGGAGTGAGACCCAGTACTTC.

This clonotype has ten or more counts. This sequence joins TRBV28 and TRBJ2-7; D gene ambiguous. The CDR3 spans 13 residues. With 5 bases removed from V and 4 bases from J, the gap between germline ends came to 12 bases. Germline V gene sequence: CDR1 MDHEN, CDR2 SYDVKM. As DNA, the CDR3 is TGTGCCAGCAGTCCATCGGTTGCTTACGAGCAGTACTTC. Translated: CASSPSVAYEQYF.

This clonotype was seen a few times. A single base separates this from a much larger clone, so it may be a read error. V gene TRBV9 combines with J gene TRBJ1-3; weak D call: TRBD1 (5 bases). The germline CDR1 and CDR2 sequences are SGDLS and YYNGEE. This CDR3 is 16 amino acids long. DNA for the CDR3: TGTGCCAGCAGCGTTGGACCCAGGGTTACTGGAATCACCATATATTTT. Protein product: CASSVGPRVTGITIYF.

The chain uses TRBV2 and TRBJ1-3, with D unresolved. Germline CDR1 and CDR2: SNHLY and FYNNEI. The V gene lost 3 bases and the J gene lost 15 bases, with 9 bases spanning the gap. The CDR3 runs to 10 residues. The CDR3 sequence: CASSDQATYF. The CDR3 nucleotides read TGTGCCAGCAGTGATCAGGCTACATATTTT.

Note on this clonotype: The CDR3 does not end in the conserved phenylalanine or tryptophan, so this is likely a read error. No DNA is shown, since the ends of the CDR3 on it are uncertain; the CDR3 is the one TCRdb lists. This chain connects TRBV29-1 to TRBJ1-6. The CDR3 is 12 amino acids long, termini counted. Per the germline V gene, CDR1 is SQVTM and CDR2 is ANQGSEA. CDR3 region: CSVGGGNSPPPL.